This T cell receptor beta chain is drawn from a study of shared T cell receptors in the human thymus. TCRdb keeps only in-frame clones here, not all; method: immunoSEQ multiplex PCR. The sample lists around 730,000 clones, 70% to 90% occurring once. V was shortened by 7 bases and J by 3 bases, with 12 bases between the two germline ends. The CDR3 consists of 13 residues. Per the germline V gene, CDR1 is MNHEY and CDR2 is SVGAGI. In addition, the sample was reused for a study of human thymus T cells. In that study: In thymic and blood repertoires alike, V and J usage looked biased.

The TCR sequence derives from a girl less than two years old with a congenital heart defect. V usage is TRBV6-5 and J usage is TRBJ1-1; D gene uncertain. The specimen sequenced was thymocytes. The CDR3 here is CASKERRYTEAFF. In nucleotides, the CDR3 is TGTGCCAGCAAGGAGCGCAGATACACTGAAGCTTTCTTT.